This T cell receptor (beta chain) was sequenced for a study of blood T cell repertoires in COVID-19. The overall study: The study drew acute and convalescent COVID-19 samples from the United States, Italy and Spain. Sources were T cells, B-cell-depleted T cells, or PBMCs; the material itself was cDNA or gDNA.

Authors' methods: The assay estimated nucleated cells by amplifying reference gene primers. The assay was immunoSEQ multiplex PCR, and TCRdb's table has in-frame clones only and misses some. Clone size and V and J calls were adopted from that table, with D and trimming inferred from the DNA. This table holds 160,000 or so clones, approximately 90% found once. The germline CDR1 and CDR2 sequences are SGHAT and FQNNGV. J was trimmed by 3 bases and V by 2 bases; bases with no gene match: 7. The CDR3 has 15 residues. Sequences were obtained from peripheral blood. This chain connects TRBV11-2 to TRBJ2-7; 7 bases fit TRBD1. This TCR derives from a man between 18 and 35 years old with acute or convalescent COVID-19. The CDR3 region has the DNA TGTGCCAGCAGCTTATTGGGACAGTTAAACTACGAGCAGTACTTC. It is translated as CASSLLGQLNYEQYF. The entire variable domain, with the rest obtained from reference TRBV11-2 and TRBJ2-7, is as follows: EAGVAQSPRYKIIEKRQSVAFWCNPISGHATLYWYQQILGQGPKLLIQFQNNGVVDDSQLPKDRFSAERLKGVDSTLKIQPAKLEDSAVYLCASSLLGQLNYEQYFGPGTRLTVT.